A selection of T cell receptor beta chains follows, all from one sample in a study of blood T cell repertoires in COVID-19. The protocol was immunoSEQ multiplex PCR, while the TCRdb copy is restricted to in-frame clones and leaves out a portion. The sample lists hundreds of thousands of clones, nearly 90% occurring once. Sequencing was performed on PBMCs or T cells enriched from blood (not recorded which). These receptors were collected from a woman aged 18-35 years with acute COVID-19. The CDR3 runs from the conserved cysteine through the conserved F or W. The D gene is left open where the match is weak. Some rows have no size entry. The others give once, few or many, or a class for an expanded clone.

CDR3 DNA	CDR3 protein	D gene	V gene	J gene	clone size
TGTGCCACCAGTGCCTCAGCGGGGGTTAAGGAGCAGTTCTTC	CATSASAGVKEQFF	TRBD2	TRBV24-1	TRBJ2-1	NA
TGTGCCAGCCCCGAGTCTAGCGGGGGGGCCCGTGAGCAGTTCTTC	CASPESSGGAREQFF	TRBD2	TRBV2	TRBJ2-1	NA
TGTGCCAGCAGCCAAGAGCGGGGCCCGTTAGGCTACACCTTC	CASSQERGPLGYTF	NA	TRBV3-1/TRBV3-2	TRBJ1-2	once
TGTGCCAGCAGCGCGGGGAGCCTTAGCAATCAGCCCCAGCATTTT	CASSAGSLSNQPQHF	NA	TRBV9	TRBJ1-5	many
TGTGCCAGCAGCTTAGACAGGACGGGCGAGCAGTACTTC	CASSLDRTGEQYF	NA	TRBV7-9	TRBJ2-7	NA
TGTGCCAGCAGCTTGGGACAGGGGCAGATTGGTCTGAACACTGAAGCTTTCTTT	CASSLGQGQIGLNTEAFF	TRBD1	TRBV5-6	TRBJ1-1	NA
TGTGCCAGCAGCTTCGGGGGGCCAAGCACAGATACGCAGTATTTT	CASSFGGPSTDTQYF	NA	TRBV7-2	TRBJ2-3	NA
TGTGCCAGCACCCTGACAGGGGGGACCGGGGAGCTGTTTTTT	CASTLTGGTGELFF	TRBD1	TRBV28	TRBJ2-2	NA
TGCGCCAGCAGGGCAGGGCCAAATGAAAAACTGTTTTTT	CASRAGPNEKLFF	NA	TRBV5-1	TRBJ1-4	NA
TGTGCCATCAGTGAGTCGACAGGGGTAGGTAATGAGCAGTTCTTC	CAISESTGVGNEQFF	TRBD1	TRBV10-3	TRBJ2-1	once
TGTGCCAGCAGCTCCCCGGGACAAGCTTATGGCTACACCTTC	CASSSPGQAYGYTF	NA	TRBV7-2	TRBJ1-2	NA
TGTGCCAGGAAGGGGGCATGCTACACCTTC	CARKGACYTF	TRBD1	TRBV19	TRBJ1-2	NA
TGTGCCACCAGTGAGGGGGACACCGGAAACACCATATATTTT	CATSEGDTGNTIYF	NA	TRBV24-1	TRBJ1-3	NA
TGTGCCAGCAGTTTGGAGGGAGGGCCCTCAGATACGCAGTATTTT	CASSLEGGPSDTQYF	TRBD2	TRBV6-5	TRBJ2-3	NA
TGTGCCAGTAAGTCCGGGACTAGCGGGAGGGGCGATGAGCAGTTCTTC	CASKSGTSGRGDEQFF	TRBD2	TRBV19	TRBJ2-1	once
TGTGCTAGTGGTTCGGCCGGGACAGGGGGAGGAAATGAAGACACTGAAGCTTTCTTT	CASGSAGTGGGNEDTEAFF	TRBD1	TRBV12-5	TRBJ1-1	NA
TGTGCCAGCAGCTGGACAGGGATGAACACCGGGGAGCTGTTTTTT	CASSWTGMNTGELFF	TRBD1	TRBV13	TRBJ2-2	NA
TGTGCCAGCAGCTCTTATTCTCCACAGGGGGCGATGGATGAAGCTTTCTTT	CASSSYSPQGAMDEAFF	TRBD1	TRBV7-9	TRBJ1-1	few